The T cell receptor beta chain described here comes from a study of shared clonotypes between healthy human individuals. TCRdb's copy holds only in-frame clones and misses some; the assay was immunoSEQ multiplex PCR. Among approximately 710,000 clones listed, about 90% were seen once. Sequencing was done on a sample of memory CD8+ T cells from PBMCs. Specified subset: CD45RO+ cells pooled with CCR7-negative TemRA cells. The receptor comes from a man younger than 35 in good health. Some clones in this sample may be carry-over from other donors' samples.

The CDR3: CASSFPPTGANYGYTF. CDR3 nucleotides: TGTGCCAGCAGTTTTCCCCCGACCGGGGCCAACTATGGCTACACCTTC. The chain employs TRBV28 and TRBJ1-2; D might be TRBD1 (5 bases). Looked up from germline, CDR1 is MDHEN and CDR2 is SYDVKM. With 3 bases removed from V and 2 bases from J, the gap between germline ends came to 16 bases. CDR3 length: 16 amino acids.